The T cell receptor (beta chain) described here comes from a study of PD-1 blockade in mismatch repair-deficient tumors. Study-level information: Patients had 12 to 13 mismatch repair-deficient cancer types and were previously treated and progressing. General observations from the study: Tumor-resident clones, often undetectable pretreatment in blood, expanded then contracted after pembrolizumab.

CDR1 and CDR2 from the germline V gene are SGHDT and YYEEEE. V was clipped by 0 bases and J by 4 bases; unmatched bases: 8. The CDR3 consists of 18 residues. TCRdb's table, derived via immunoSEQ multiplex PCR, lists solely in-frame clones and lacks some. The sample records 39,000 or so clones, approximately 80% being singletons. A single count supports this clone. The antigen is not known. This receptor was identified in an adult with mismatch repair-deficient cancer. This specimen was PBMCs, taken about 38 weeks after starting pembrolizumab. This sequence joins TRBV5-6 and TRBJ2-7; the match to TRBD2 covers 15 bases. CDR3 residues: CASSLAWTSGRGLYEQYF. CDR3 nucleotides: TGTGCCAGCAGCTTGGCTTGGACTAGCGGGAGGGGGCTGTACGAGCAGTACTTC.